Included here is one T cell receptor (beta chain) sequence, with context. What it recognizes is unknown. The source of the sample is a study of cytomegalovirus exposure and HLA in healthy donors. General observations from the study: Donors belonging to an Asian-associated ancestry cluster reportedly showed fewer N-insertions in productive TCRs than the approximately 670-donor mean, according to what a later analysis found. Highly shared variants forming one cluster were likely a sequencing artifact.

J lost 0 bases, V lost 4 bases, and 2 bases had no gene match. Germline V gene lookup returns CDR1 SGHDT and CDR2 YYEEEE. The CDR3 sequence is 14 residues long. PCR involved 60 Vbeta and 13 Jbeta primers. The table came from immunoSEQ multiplex PCR; TCRdb's copy has only in-frame clones and leaves some out. This sample has 80,000 to 100,000 clones, with under 75% found just once. This TCR came from a female donor in good health and CMV-seronegative. This chain connects TRBV5-6 to TRBJ2-7, with 9 bases aligning to TRBD1. The specimen sequenced was PBMCs. CDR3 region: CASSLGQGSYEQYF. Here the CDR3 DNA reads TGTGCCAGCAGCCTGGGACAGGGCTCCTACGAGCAGTACTTC.